A single TCR beta chain is shown here with its context. The data are from a study of blood T cell repertoires in COVID-19. Measured with immunoSEQ multiplex PCR; TCRdb has only the in-frame clones, and not every one. Of a few hundred thousand clones listed, approximately 81% are singletons. The source material was PBMCs or T cells enriched from blood (not recorded which). This TCR was recovered from a woman between 45 and 60 years old who had been exposed to COVID-19.

Here the CDR3 DNA reads TGTGCCAGCAGTGGTAGGGGAAACACTGAAGCTTTCTTT. It translates to CASSGRGNTEAFF. This rearrangement joins TRBV2 to TRBJ1-1, with TRBD1 as a possible D gene (5 bases). Trimming cost V 4 bases and J 2 bases, with 8 bases left between them. The CDR3 length is 13 residues. In germline, CDR1 is SNHLY, CDR2 FYNNEI. Together with reference TRBV2 and TRBJ1-1, the CDR3 gives the full variable domain: EPEVTQTPSHQVTQMGQEVILRCVPISNHLYFYWYRQILGQKVEFLVSFYNNEISEKSEIFDDQFSVERPDGSNFTLKIRSTKLEDSAMYFCASSGRGNTEAFFGQGTRLTVV.